This T cell receptor beta chain appears in the sequencing data of a study of monozygotic twins with inflammatory bowel disease. Findings and limits, study-wide: IBD patients had lower TCRbeta diversity (inverse Simpson) than healthy co-twins.

This CDR3 spans 13 amino acids. Germline V gives CDR1 SGHTA, CDR2 FQGNSA. Points on this clonotype: Antigen: not known.

TCRdb re-called the 5' RACE reads; one entry per CDR3 protein, DNA not given. The table for this sample gives approximately 140,000 distinct CDR3 sequences. Sequenced input: blood. This TCR was recovered from a human donor with ulcerative colitis or Crohn's disease, or a healthy co-twin of an affected twin (not recorded which). The chain is built from TRBV7-2 and TRBJ2-7; as DNA is missing, the TRBD1 call by TCRdb cannot be tested. Here the CDR3 reads CASSSPGGGEQYF.